This entry lists 32 T cell receptor beta chains sequenced from one sample in a study of blood T cell repertoires in COVID-19 (TCRdb year 2020). Library prep was done by the immunoSEQ multiplex PCR assay. In its TCRdb copy, this immuneACCESS table keeps in-frame sequences only and misses some clones. Where compared with another copy, unresolved V genes explain less than half of these, and the others have no known cause. This sample is represented by over 200,000 clones; 85% to 90% of them were singletons. The ten largest clones add up to 9.5% to 13% of the sample. Sequencing was carried out using peripheral blood. Every receptor here comes from a man aged 45-60 years with COVID-19, enrolled during active disease.

J is TRBJ2-5 and V is TRBV19, with 9 bases identical to TRBD2. There are 15 residues in the CDR3. V shed 4 bases, J shed 5 bases, and the junction held 8 bases outside the gene matches. Germline-derived CDR1 and CDR2 are LNHDA and SQIVND (reference sequence). The DNA of the CDR3 is TGTGCCAGTAGTAGAATAGCGGGAGTAGGTGAGACCCAGTACTTC. It translates to CASSRIAGVGETQYF. Filled out from reference TRBV19 and TRBJ2-5, the complete variable domain reads DGGITQSPKYLFRKEGQNVTLSCEQNLNHDAMYWYRQDPGQGLRLIYYSQIVNDFQKGDIAEGYSVSREKKESFPLTVTSAQKNPTAFYLCASSRIAGVGETQYFGPGTRLLVL.

This rearrangement joins TRBV6-5 to TRBJ1-4, with no clear D. Germline CDR1 reads MNHEY; CDR2 reads SVGAGI. The CDR3 is 15 residues long. The ends were cut back, 6 bases at V and 0 bases at J, with 11 bases in the middle. The CDR3 sequence is CASSPEVATNEKLFF. The CDR3 DNA reads as TGTGCCAGCAGCCCCGAGGTTGCAACTAATGAAAAACTGTTTTTT.

The CDR3 coding sequence is TGTGCCAGCAGCCCGGGACAGGGTTACTATGGCTACACCTTC. Its protein is CASSPGQGYYGYTF. The rearrangement links TRBV5-6 to TRBJ1-2, with TRBD1 matching over 9 bases. Germline V gene data show CDR1 as SGHDT and CDR2 as YYEEEE. This CDR3 is 14 amino acids long. V dropped 4 bases and J dropped 3; count of bases not matched to a gene: 4.

The chain couples TRBV6-5 to TRBJ2-2; 7 bases are a match to TRBD1. The CDR3 sequence is 15 residues long. Trimming cost V 5 bases and J 3 bases; bases outside gene matches: 6. Germline values: CDR1 MNHEY, CDR2 SVGAGI. The CDR3 reads CASSQQGRDTGELFF. CDR3 sequence (DNA): TGTGCCAGCAGTCAACAGGGGCGAGACACCGGGGAGCTGTTTTTT.

The genes are TRBV30 and TRBJ2-5; the match to TRBD2 covers 12 bases. Germline values: CDR1 GTSNPN, CDR2 SVGIG (reference sequence). The CDR3 has 14 residues. The DNA of the CDR3 is TGTGCTTCACAACTAGCGGGGGGCTCGGAGACCCAGTACTTC. Residues: CASQLAGGSETQYF. Looking up the rest from reference TRBV30 and TRBJ2-5 gives the full variable domain: SQTIHQWPATLVQPVGSPLSLECTVEGTSNPNLYWYRQAAGRGLQLLFYSVGIGQISSEVPQNLSASRPQDRQFILSSKKLLLSDSGFYLCASQLAGGSETQYFGPGTRLLVL.

This chain links TRBV6-5 with TRBJ2-7, with a tentative D call TRBD1 (5 bases). From germline, CDR1 is MNHEY and CDR2 SVGAGI. This CDR3 region has 15 residues. The V gene lost 6 bases and the J gene lost 0 bases, with 15 bases spanning the gap. The CDR3 bases are TGTGCCAGCAGAAACAGGTTACAGAGCTCCTACGAGCAGTACTTC. Protein: CASRNRLQSSYEQYF.

This rearrangement joins TRBV11-1 to TRBJ2-2; 13 nucleotides line up with TRBD2. After removal of 5 bases from V and 7 bases from J, the junction contained 7 bases not matched to a gene. The CDR3 is 16 amino acids. Germline CDR1 SGHAT, CDR2 FQDESV (reference sequence). In DNA form, the CDR3 reads TGTGCCAGCAGCCCCGGACTAGCGGGAGTAAGCGGGGAGCTGTTTTTT. This encodes CASSPGLAGVSGELFF.

This chain joins TRBV3-1 (or the pseudogene TRBV3-2) and TRBJ1-6, with 10 bases fitting TRBD1. CDR3 length equals 15 residues. Germline V CDR1 and CDR2: LGHDT, YNNKEL (reference sequence). The V gene end was trimmed by 4 bases and the J gene end by 14 bases; junction bases not matched to a gene: 11. The CDR3 sequence: CASSPPSGQGVALHF. The CDR3 DNA reads TGTGCCAGCAGCCCCCCCTCAGGACAGGGGGTTGCCCTCCACTTT.

The genes are TRBV4-1 and TRBJ2-7; 7 positions match TRBD1. Unmatched junction bases numbered 6, after V lost 6 bases and J lost 1 base. The CDR3 runs to 14 residues. CDR1 and CDR2 (germline): MGHRA, YSYEKL. The chain's CDR3 is CASSPQGTSYEQYF. CDR3 nucleotide sequence: TGCGCCAGCAGTCCACAGGGGACATCCTACGAGCAGTACTTC.

This clone has only one observation. The rearrangement joins TRBV13 to TRBJ2-7; 7 bases match TRBD1. The CDR3 extends over 12 amino acids. The germline CDR1 and CDR2 sequences are PRHDT and FYEKMQ (reference sequence). The V gene end was trimmed by 5 bases and the J gene end by 7 bases; junction bases not matched to a gene: 5. The CDR3 region is CASSPRTGEQYF. The CDR3 DNA follows: TGTGCCAGCAGCCCAAGGACAGGAGAGCAGTACTTC.

The J gene is TRBJ1-1, the V gene TRBV19; 7 nucleotides align to TRBD1. Germline-derived CDR1 and CDR2 are LNHDA and SQIVND (reference sequence). The CDR3 length is 14 residues. Unmatched junction bases numbered 4, after V lost 4 bases and J lost 2 bases. The CDR3 region is CASSNRDRNTEAFF. CDR3 sequence (DNA): TGTGCCAGTAGTAACCGGGACAGAAACACTGAAGCTTTCTTT. The whole variable domain, filled in from reference TRBV19 and TRBJ1-1, reads DGGITQSPKYLFRKEGQNVTLSCEQNLNHDAMYWYRQDPGQGLRLIYYSQIVNDFQKGDIAEGYSVSREKKESFPLTVTSAQKNPTAFYLCASSNRDRNTEAFFGQGTRLTVV.

This chain links TRBV28 with TRBJ2-7; 8 nucleotides match TRBD2. The germline V gene encodes CDR1 MDHEN and CDR2 SYDVKM. The CDR3 contains 14 residues. Trimming took 8 bases from V and 4 from J; bases not matched to a gene: 10. The CDR3 loop is CASEAGGSNYEQYF. In DNA form, the CDR3 reads TGTGCCAGCGAGGCGGGGGGCTCCAATTACGAGCAGTACTTC.

V usage is TRBV7-9 and J usage is TRBJ2-7, with D possibly TRBD2 on 6 matching bases. V was clipped by 1 base and J by 0 bases, with 13 bases between them. Germline assignment: CDR1 SEHNR and CDR2 FQNEAQ (reference sequence). The CDR3 sequence is 16 residues long. The CDR3 DNA reads as TGTGCCAGCAGCTTAGTCGTCAGCGGGCCCTCCTACGAGCAGTACTTC. This codes for CASSLVVSGPSYEQYF.

The rearrangement links TRBV3-1 (or the pseudogene TRBV3-2) to TRBJ2-5; 8 positions agree with TRBD1. The junction had 6 bases not matched to a gene; V was cut back by 1 base and J by 5 bases. The CDR3 covers 15 residues. Per the germline V gene, CDR1 is LGHDT and CDR2 is YNNKEL (reference sequence). CDR3 in DNA: TGTGCCAGCAGCCAAGTGACAGGGGTTGTCGAGACCCAGTACTTC. Its protein product is CASSQVTGVVETQYF.

The V gene is TRBV5-6, the J gene TRBJ1-1; 8 positions agree with TRBD1. V lost 3 bases and J lost 3; bases outside the gene matches: 4. This CDR3 region has 14 residues. CDR1 and CDR2 (germline): SGHDT, YYEEEE. The CDR3 nucleotides read TGTGCCAGCAGCTCCCTGACAGGGGACACTGAAGCTTTCTTT. Its translation is CASSSLTGDTEAFF.

This chain joins TRBV18 and TRBJ2-3; 10 bases are shared with TRBD2. The J segment lost 0 bases and the V segment lost 3 bases, leaving 9 bases of the junction unmatched. CDR3 size: 18 residues. In germline, CDR1 is KGHSH, CDR2 LQKENI. The CDR3 nucleotides read TGTGCCAGCTCACCCCCGGTGACTAGCGGGTCTAGCACAGATACGCAGTATTTT. Translated, it gives CASSPPVTSGSSTDTQYF.

V gene TRBV5-1 combines with J gene TRBJ1-1; D may be TRBD1 (6 bases). The germline V gene has CDR1 SGHRS and CDR2 YFSETQ. This CDR3 spans 15 amino acids. Trimming stripped 4 bases from V and 1 base from J, with 14 bases between. Here the CDR3 DNA reads TGCGCCAGCAGCGAACTACAGGGATCGAACACTGAAGCTTTCTTT. As protein: CASSELQGSNTEAFF.

This rearrangement joins TRBV30 to TRBJ1-6, with 7 positions matching TRBD1. Germline-derived CDR1 and CDR2 are GTSNPN and SVGIG (reference sequence). The CDR3 totals 14 residues. The J segment lost 4 bases and the V segment lost 2 bases, leaving 2 bases of the junction unmatched. CDR3 sequence reads: CAWSPGQYNSPLHF. The CDR3 nucleotides are TGTGCCTGGAGTCCGGGACAGTATAATTCACCCCTCCACTTT.

The chain is built from TRBV6-5 and TRBJ1-5; D is ambiguous. The germline gives CDR1 MNHEY, CDR2 SVGAGI. The CDR3 is 12 residues long. V was trimmed by 5 bases and J by 1 base, leaving 3 bases between them. The CDR3 region is CASSPSNQPQHF. CDR3 nucleotide sequence: TGTGCCAGCAGTCCGAGCAATCAGCCCCAGCATTTT.

J is TRBJ2-1 and V is TRBV3-1 (or the pseudogene TRBV3-2); TRBD2 aligns across 10 bases. V shed 6 bases, J shed 3 bases, and the junction held 2 bases outside the gene matches. The CDR3 has 14 residues. CDR1 LGHDT and CDR2 YNNKEL come from the germline V gene (reference sequence). CDR3 coding DNA: TGTGCCAGCAGGCCTAGCGGGGGCTACAATGAGCAGTTCTTC. Residues: CASRPSGGYNEQFF.

The rearrangement uses TRBV5-1 and TRBJ2-7; the D gene is possibly TRBD2 (5 bases). CDR3 length: 12 amino acids. Looked up from germline, CDR1 is SGHRS and CDR2 is YFSETQ. V was clipped by 0 bases and J by 5 bases, with 6 bases between them. The CDR3 DNA is TGCGCCAGCAGCTTGGGGGGAGACGAGCAGTACTTC. It codes for CASSLGGDEQYF.

The chain combines TRBV6-5 with TRBJ2-7, with 10 positions matching TRBD2. V trimming: 5 bases; J trimming: 0 bases; junction bases outside the gene matches: 4. CDR3 size: 15 residues. Germline CDR1 MNHEY, CDR2 SVGAGI. The chain's CDR3 is CASSHRTSGSYEQYF. CDR3 DNA: TGTGCCAGCAGTCACCGGACTAGCGGCTCCTACGAGCAGTACTTC.

V gene TRBV21-1 combines with J gene TRBJ1-2; the listed D gene, TRBD1, was not tested against the DNA. TRBV21-1 is deemed a pseudogene. The length of the CDR3 is 11 residues. The CDR3 coding sequence is TGTACTACTCAGGGGTCCTATGGCTACACCTTC. It codes for CTTQGSYGYTF.

The genes are TRBV27 and TRBJ2-7, with a possible D match to TRBD2 (5 bases). The germline V gene has CDR1 MNHEY and CDR2 SMNVEV (reference sequence). The CDR3 sequence is 15 residues long. Trimming stripped 2 bases from V and 2 bases from J, with 13 bases between. This CDR3 is CASSLILDLTYEQYF. CDR3 sequence (DNA): TGTGCCAGCAGTTTAATACTGGACTTAACCTACGAGCAGTACTTC.

This sequence joins TRBV7-8 and TRBJ2-7, with 11 bases aligning to TRBD1. The ends lost 0 bases at V and 6 bases at J; junction bases unmatched: 7. Germline V gene lookup returns CDR1 SGHVS and CDR2 FQNEAQ. CDR3 size: 16 residues. The CDR3 DNA follows: TGTGCCAGCAGCTTAGCCCAGGACAGGGGGCAAAGCGAGCAGTACTTC. It translates to CASSLAQDRGQSEQYF.

The chain employs TRBV5-1 and TRBJ1-2; 8 nucleotides line up with TRBD1. The CDR3 spans 17 residues. Germline loops: CDR1 SGHRS, CDR2 YFSETQ. The V gene end was trimmed by 5 bases and the J gene end by 2 bases; junction bases not matched to a gene: 14. CDR3 loop: CASSPGQGAVWNYGYTF. DNA of the CDR3: TGCGCCAGCAGTCCTGGACAGGGCGCCGTGTGGAACTATGGCTACACCTTC. The full variable domain, its missing parts supplied by reference TRBV5-1 and TRBJ1-2, is KAGVTQTPRYLIKTRGQQVTLSCSPISGHRSVSWYQQTPGQGLQFLFEYFSETQRNKGNFPGRFSGRQFSNSRSEMNVSTLELGDSALYLCASSPGQGAVWNYGYTFGSGTRLTVV.

This chain joins TRBV5-5 and TRBJ2-7; TRBD1 agrees at 8 bases. V dropped 2 bases and J dropped 2; count of bases not matched to a gene: 3. Germline CDR1 and CDR2: SGHKS and YYEKEE (reference sequence). The CDR3 runs to 14 residues. This CDR3 reads CASSFGQGPYEQYF. CDR3 coding DNA: TGTGCCAGCAGCTTCGGACAGGGTCCCTACGAGCAGTACTTC. The whole variable domain, remainder taken from reference TRBV5-5 and TRBJ2-7, is DAGVTQSPTHLIKTRGQQVTLRCSPISGHKSVSWYQQVLGQGPQFIFQYYEKEERGRGNFPDRFSARQFPNYSSELNVNALLLGDSALYLCASSFGQGPYEQYFGPGTRLTVT.

The chain has TRBV30 and TRBJ1-2; D perhaps matches TRBD1 (6 bases). V gave up 1 base and J gave up 2 bases, with 8 bases separating them. CDR1 and CDR2 (germline): GTSNPN, SVGIG (reference sequence). The CDR3 extends over 13 amino acids. This CDR3 is CAWSAGQNYGYTF. The CDR3 DNA follows: TGTGCCTGGAGTGCTGGACAGAACTATGGCTACACCTTC.

The J gene is TRBJ1-1, the V gene TRBV7-9, with D maybe TRBD1 (5 bases). Trimming took 11 bases from V and 3 from J, leaving 19 bases between them. Germline V gene data show CDR1 as SEHNR and CDR2 as FQNEAQ (reference sequence). The CDR3 covers 14 residues. The CDR3 DNA follows: TGTGCCGCGGGGGTCGTCGGAGTGGACACTGAAGCTTTCTTT. As protein: CAAGVVGVDTEAFF. The full variable domain, in which reference TRBV7-9 and TRBJ1-1 provide the parts outside the CDR3, is DTGVSQNPRHKITKRGQNVTFRCDPISEHNRLYWYRQTLGQGPEFLTYFQNEAQLEKSRLLSDRFSAERPKGSFSTLEIQRTEQGDSAMYLCAAGVVGVDTEAFFGQGTRLTVV.

The V and J genes are TRBV4-3 and TRBJ1-2; the D is unclear. V was pared by 1 base and J by 3 bases, with 9 bases between. This CDR3 is built from 14 residues. CDR1 is LGHNA, CDR2 YSLEER, per germline. The CDR3: CASSQGREDYGYTF. CDR3 bases: TGCGCCAGCAGCCAAGGGCGAGAGGACTATGGCTACACCTTC.

The chain links TRBV18 to TRBJ2-5; tentative D call: TRBD2 (6 bases). V was pared by 1 base and J by 0 bases, with 9 bases between. This CDR3 comprises 15 residues. In germline, CDR1 is KGHSH, CDR2 LQKENI. The CDR3 region is CASSPRLANQETQYF. The CDR3, as DNA: TGTGCCAGCTCACCACGGCTAGCGAACCAAGAGACCCAGTACTTC.

The chain recombines TRBV5-4 with TRBJ1-1; 8 bases match TRBD1. Germline loops: CDR1 SGHNT, CDR2 YYREEE (reference sequence). J lost 4 bases, V lost 4 bases, and 9 bases had no gene match. CDR3 length: 15 amino acids. Here the CDR3 reads CASSPSGQVGTEAFF. The CDR3 nucleotides read TGTGCCAGCAGCCCCTCGGGACAGGTGGGCACTGAAGCTTTCTTT.